These 32 T cell receptor beta chains originate from one sample sequenced in a study of blood T cell repertoires in COVID-19. Only in-frame clones appear in the TCRdb table, and some are missing; sequencing was by immunoSEQ multiplex PCR. The sample contains over 200,000 clones, roughly nine tenths of which appear only once. Material for sequencing was PBMCs or T cells enriched from blood (not recorded which). All receptors come from a woman between 45 and 65 years old in a cohort exposed to, infected with or recovered from COVID-19 (not recorded which).

The rearrangement uses TRBV6-5 and TRBJ2-2; 11 positions match TRBD1. V shed 2 bases and J 7 bases; nucleotides not matched to a gene: 6. Germline loops: CDR1 MNHEY, CDR2 SVGAGI. There are 16 residues in the CDR3. CDR3 DNA sequence: TGTGCCAGCAGTTACCTGGGACAGGGGGTGGGCGGGGAGCTGTTTTTT. Translation gives CASSYLGQGVGGELFF.

In DNA form, the CDR3 reads TGTGCCAGCAGCCAAGCGGGGGGATCGTTGTTCTTC. This gives the protein CASSQAGGSLFF. The chain links TRBV6-4 to TRBJ2-1, with 9 bases matching TRBD2. Germline trimming cut 6 bases from V and 15 bases from J; bases unmatched to any gene: 9. The germline V gene has CDR1 MRHNA and CDR2 SNTAGT. The CDR3 is 12 amino acids.

The chain is built from TRBV24-1 and TRBJ2-3, with TRBD2 matching over 9 bases. CDR1 KGHDR and CDR2 SFDVKD come from the germline V gene. V lost 2 bases and J lost 4; bases outside the gene matches: 6. The CDR3 is made up of 16 amino acids. The CDR3 spells CATSDSYQRGADTQYF. DNA of the CDR3: TGTGCCACCAGTGATTCATACCAGCGGGGGGCAGATACGCAGTATTTT.

In its sample, this clone was seen once. The CDR3 reads CASSLGPATLRYGYTF. The DNA for the CDR3 is TGTGCCAGCAGCTTAGGCCCCGCTACCCTCCGGTATGGCTACACCTTC. V gene TRBV11-2 combines with J gene TRBJ1-2; D unresolved. The V gene's germline CDR1 is SGHAT and CDR2 FQNNGV. The CDR3 loop spans 16 amino acids. Between the trimmed V and J ends, which lost 1 base and 5 bases, there was a span of 17 bases.

The CDR3, as DNA: TGTGCCAGCAGTACAGGGGGATCCACAGATACGCAGTATTTT. Translating it yields CASSTGGSTDTQYF. The rearrangement uses TRBV28 and TRBJ2-3, with 8 bases matching TRBD1. Germline CDR1 MDHEN, CDR2 SYDVKM. The CDR3 is made up of 14 amino acids. The V gene end was trimmed by 5 bases and the J gene end by 2 bases; junction bases not matched to a gene: 3.

The genes are TRBV7-8 and TRBJ2-7; tentatively, D is TRBD2 (7 bases). Trimming shortened V by 5 bases and J by 2 bases, and 16 bases separated the two germline ends. Germline CDR1 is SGHVS and CDR2 is FQNEAQ. This CDR3 spans 15 amino acids. CDR3 in amino acids: CASSPRGGSTYEQYF. In DNA form, the CDR3 reads TGTGCCAGCAGCCCGAGGGGGGGCTCAACCTACGAGCAGTACTTC. Combining the CDR3 with reference TRBV7-8 and TRBJ2-7 gives the whole variable domain GAGVSQSPRYKVAKRGQDVALRCDPISGHVSLFWYQQALGQGPEFLTYFQNEAQLDKSGLPSDRFFAERPEGSVSTLKIQRTQQEDSAVYLCASSPRGGSTYEQYFGPGTRLTVT.

The rearrangement uses TRBV3-1 (or the pseudogene TRBV3-2) and TRBJ1-1; D remains ambiguous. Germline CDR1 reads LGHDT; CDR2 reads YNNKEL (reference sequence). The V and J ends lost 5 bases and 0 bases respectively, with 4 bases between them. CDR3 length: 12 residues. In DNA form, the CDR3 reads TGTGCCAGCAGCGTAGTGAACACTGAAGCTTTCTTT. Amino acid sequence: CASSVVNTEAFF.

A few counts support this clone. The chain links TRBV5-6 to TRBJ1-2, with D possibly matching TRBD1 (5 bases). Trimming stripped 2 bases from V and 6 bases from J, with 11 bases between. CDR1 SGHDT and CDR2 YYEEEE come from the germline V gene. CDR3 length: 13 residues. CDR3 coding DNA: TGTGCCAGCAGCTTTACCCCCAGGGATGGCTACACCTTC. Its protein is CASSFTPRDGYTF.

The rearrangement joins TRBV28 to TRBJ1-6; a weak D match, TRBD1 (5 bases). Germline CDR1 reads MDHEN; CDR2 reads SYDVKM. This CDR3 spans 13 amino acids. Trimming removed 6 bases from V and 6 bases from J, with 9 bases in between. The CDR3 sequence: CASREDSNSPLHF. DNA of the CDR3: TGTGCCAGCAGGGAAGACAGTAATTCACCCCTCCACTTT.

The chain joins TRBV5-1 to TRBJ2-5; 7 bases are a match to TRBD2. V gave up 4 bases and J gave up 5 bases; unmatched junction bases: 8. The CDR3 spans 14 residues. Per germline, CDR1 SGHRS and CDR2 YFSETQ. CDR3 nucleotide sequence: TGCGCCAGCAGCATCGCCGGGACTAAGGAGACCCAGTACTTC. This gives the protein CASSIAGTKETQYF.

This chain connects TRBV10-3 to TRBJ1-2; TRBD1 aligns across 7 bases. J was trimmed by 0 bases and V by 6 bases; bases with no gene match: 4. This CDR3 has 14 amino acids. The germline V gene has CDR1 ENHRY and CDR2 SYGVKD. In DNA form, the CDR3 reads TGTGCCATCAGCCGGGACAGCTCTAACTATGGCTACACCTTC. Translating it yields CAISRDSSNYGYTF.

This clone showed up just once. The V gene is TRBV7-9, the J gene TRBJ2-5; 10 bases are a match to TRBD1. Germline V CDR1 and CDR2: SEHNR, FQNEAQ (reference sequence). The CDR3 sequence is 18 residues long. The junction had 11 bases not matched to a gene; V was cut back by 3 bases and J by 1 base. In DNA, the CDR3 is TGTGCCAGCAGCTTTCCCCCGCTGGGACAGGGGATCCAAGAGACCCAGTACTTC. This gives the protein CASSFPPLGQGIQETQYF. Full variable domain (outside the CDR3, taken from reference TRBV7-9 and TRBJ2-5): DTGVSQNPRHKITKRGQNVTFRCDPISEHNRLYWYRQTLGQGPEFLTYFQNEAQLEKSRLLSDRFSAERPKGSFSTLEIQRTEQGDSAMYLCASSFPPLGQGIQETQYFGPGTRLLVL.

The V gene is TRBV6-5, the J gene TRBJ2-2; 7 bases are a match to TRBD2. Germline V CDR1 and CDR2: MNHEY, SVGAGI. The trim removed 4 bases at V and 4 bases at J, leaving 9 bases unmatched. The CDR3 is made up of 16 amino acids. This CDR3 reads CASSFWGRGLTGELFF. The CDR3 bases are TGTGCCAGCAGTTTTTGGGGGAGGGGCCTCACCGGGGAGCTGTTTTTT.

The chain employs TRBV27 and TRBJ1-2, with D possibly TRBD1 on 5 matching bases. From germline, CDR1 is MNHEY and CDR2 SMNVEV (reference sequence). V lost 5 bases to trimming and J lost 4 bases, with 11 bases between them. The CDR3 spans 13 residues. The chain's CDR3 is CASSLGQAYGYTF. For the CDR3, the DNA is TGTGCCAGCAGTCTCGGACAAGCCTATGGCTACACCTTC.

The chain is built from TRBV19 and TRBJ1-6; 9 bases align to TRBD1. V was pared by 3 bases and J by 9 bases, with 18 bases of the junction left unmatched. Germline CDR1 is LNHDA and CDR2 is SQIVND (reference sequence). CDR3 length equals 19 residues. The CDR3 loop is CASSMVRNRGRWGSSPLHF. The CDR3 DNA reads TGTGCCAGTAGTATGGTTCGGAACAGGGGGCGCTGGGGCTCTTCACCCCTCCACTTT.

The chain links TRBV28 to TRBJ2-3, with D possibly matching TRBD2 (6 bases). Germline V gene sequence: CDR1 MDHEN, CDR2 SYDVKM. The CDR3 loop spans 14 amino acids. V dropped 4 bases and J dropped 8 bases, with 16 bases sitting between them. CDR3 bases: TGTGCCAGCAGTTCTGCACTAGCCAGGGTTACGCAGTATTTT. The encoded protein is CASSSALARVTQYF.

In its sample, this clone was seen a few times. DNA for the CDR3: TGTGCCTGGTCCGTAGGACAGCCCGGCAATTCACCCCTCCACTTT. Its translation: CAWSVGQPGNSPLHF. This chain joins TRBV30 and TRBJ1-6, with D possibly being TRBD1 (6 bases). The CDR3 is 15 residues long. From germline, CDR1 is GTSNPN and CDR2 SVGIG (reference sequence). V lost 5 bases, J lost 7 bases, and 18 bases lay in between.

The chain couples TRBV12-3 or TRBV12-4 to TRBJ2-3; no firm D call. The CDR3 contains 13 residues. The V end lost 5 bases, the J end lost 1 base, and 7 bases lay between the germline ends. In DNA, the CDR3 is TGTGCCAGCAGTCCCCGTGGCACAGATACGCAGTATTTT. Encoded protein: CASSPRGTDTQYF.

The rearrangement joins TRBV4-2 to TRBJ2-5; D gene ambiguous. Germline V gene sequence: CDR1 LGHNA, CDR2 YNFKEQ. The CDR3 sequence is 14 residues long. The V and J ends lost 0 bases and 5 bases respectively, with 10 bases between them. The CDR3 DNA reads as TGTGCCAGCAGCCAAGATTCTTCGTCGGAGACCCAGTACTTC. Translation: CASSQDSSSETQYF.

This clone was observed a single time. V usage is TRBV5-5 and J usage is TRBJ1-1; 8 bases match TRBD1. Germline V lookup: CDR1 SGHKS, CDR2 YYEKEE (reference sequence). Trimming at V came to 7 bases and at J to 4 bases, leaving 9 bases not matched to a gene. The CDR3 runs to 14 residues. The CDR3 nucleotides are TGTGCCAGCGTGGGTCAAGACAGGGGCACTGAAGCTTTCTTT. Its translation is CASVGQDRGTEAFF.

The chain has TRBV5-1 and TRBJ2-7, with D possibly being TRBD1 (5 bases). CDR3 length: 12 residues. Germline lookup yields CDR1 SGHRS and CDR2 YFSETQ. Trimming pared 5 bases from V and 5 bases from J, leaving 11 bases between. The CDR3 coding sequence is TGCGCCAGCAGTGCTGGGGCGGACGAGCAGTACTTC. This sequence encodes CASSAGADEQYF.

The V call is TRBV5-1, the J call TRBJ2-2, with D possibly matching TRBD1 (6 bases). Germline V gene sequence: CDR1 SGHRS, CDR2 YFSETQ. V gave up 4 bases and J gave up 3 bases, with 19 bases separating them. The CDR3 is 17 residues long. DNA for the CDR3: TGCGCCAGCAGCGTAAGCACGACAGGTGCGGACACCGGGGAGCTGTTTTTT. Its translation: CASSVSTTGADTGELFF.

The J gene is TRBJ1-2, the V gene TRBV18, with 8 bases that match TRBD1. The V segment lost 4 bases and the J segment 5 bases; nucleotides outside the gene matches: 3. Germline CDR1 KGHSH, CDR2 LQKENI. This CDR3 has 13 residues. The DNA of the CDR3 is TGTGCCAGCTCACTTCAGGGGGCTTATGGCTACACCTTC. Translated, it gives CASSLQGAYGYTF.

This clone was counted a few times. V gene TRBV2 combines with J gene TRBJ1-1, with 11 bases aligning to TRBD1. Trimming removed 4 bases from V and 8 bases from J; junction bases left unmatched: 6. This CDR3 is built from 14 residues. Germline V gene sequence: CDR1 SNHLY, CDR2 FYNNEI. CDR3 residues: CASSVGDRGIEAFF. CDR3 sequence (DNA): TGTGCCAGCAGTGTCGGGGACAGGGGGATAGAAGCTTTCTTT.

This clone has only a few counts. The V call is TRBV27, the J call TRBJ1-2; 10 bases align to TRBD1. The germline gives CDR1 MNHEY, CDR2 SMNVEV (reference sequence). Trimming at V came to 1 base and at J to 8 bases, leaving 7 bases not matched to a gene. This CDR3 region has 15 residues. CDR3 in DNA: TGTGCCAGCAGTTTATTAGGGACAGGGGTTTTGGGCTACACCTTC. As protein: CASSLLGTGVLGYTF.

The chain couples TRBV19 to TRBJ2-3, with D perhaps TRBD2 (6 bases). The CDR3 runs 14 residues. With 6 bases removed from V and 0 bases from J, the gap between germline ends came to 10 bases. Per germline, CDR1 LNHDA and CDR2 SQIVND (reference sequence). The CDR3 DNA reads TGTGCCAGTAGCAGACTAGGAAGCACAGATACGCAGTATTTT. Translated, it gives CASSRLGSTDTQYF.

The rearrangement links TRBV29-1 to TRBJ1-1; TRBD1 aligns across 10 bases. Germline trimming cut 3 bases from V and 4 bases from J; bases unmatched to any gene: 5. The CDR3 consists of 14 residues. The germline gives CDR1 SQVTM, CDR2 ANQGSEA. The CDR3 DNA is TGCAGCGTTGATACCGGGACAGGGGTCACTGAAGCTTTCTTT. Translation gives CSVDTGTGVTEAFF.

V usage is TRBV10-3 and J usage is TRBJ1-1; 7 bases fit TRBD1. With V trimmed by 6 bases and J by 3 bases, 4 bases remained unmatched. The germline gives CDR1 ENHRY, CDR2 SYGVKD. The CDR3 is 13 amino acids. The CDR3 region is CAIRRQGDTEAFF. CDR3 DNA sequence: TGTGCCATCAGGCGACAGGGCGACACTGAAGCTTTCTTT.

The CDR3 is CASSQGTGSNTGELFF. As DNA, the CDR3 is TGTGCCAGCAGCCAAGGGACAGGCTCGAACACCGGGGAGCTGTTTTTT. The V call is TRBV3-1 (or the pseudogene TRBV3-2), the J call TRBJ2-2; 7 bases align to TRBD1. Germline CDR1 LGHDT, CDR2 YNNKEL (reference sequence). This CDR3 has 16 residues. V was clipped by 1 base and J by 0 bases; unmatched bases: 2.

The genes are TRBV5-4 and TRBJ1-2; D might be TRBD1 (5 bases). From germline, CDR1 is SGHNT and CDR2 YYREEE (reference sequence). V dropped 4 bases and J dropped 8 bases, with 15 bases sitting between them. This CDR3 contains 13 residues. CDR3 sequence reads: CASSRSGARGYTF. As DNA, the CDR3 is TGTGCCAGCAGCCGTAGTGGGGCGCGCGGCTACACCTTC.

In its sample, this clone ranks as medium-sized. The CDR3 bases are TGTGCCAGCAGCCCTCCACCATCGACAGGACATGGAGCTTTCTTT. Translated: CASSPPPSTGHGAFF. This chain links TRBV7-9 with TRBJ1-1; a possible D gene is TRBD1 (6 bases). This CDR3 region has 15 residues. Trimming shortened V by 5 bases and J by 10 bases, and 23 bases separated the two germline ends. The germline V gene encodes CDR1 SEHNR and CDR2 FQNEAQ (reference sequence).

The chain joins TRBV28 to TRBJ2-5, with a possible D match to TRBD1 (7 bases). Trimming stripped 5 bases from V and 5 bases from J, with 15 bases between. The CDR3 loop spans 14 amino acids. The germline V gene encodes CDR1 MDHEN and CDR2 SYDVKM. CDR3 DNA: TGTGCCAGCAGTCCAGGGGGGACAGTCGAGACCCAGTACTTC. Translation: CASSPGGTVETQYF.